Presented here are 3 T cell receptor beta chains from one specimen sequenced in a study of blood T cell repertoires in COVID-19. This table comes from immunoSEQ multiplex PCR, and its TCRdb copy is limited to in-frame clones, with some not included. The sample includes about 120,000 clones, over 85% seen only once; the top ten take roughly 4.5%. The specimen was peripheral blood. Every receptor here comes from a man in his 60s with COVID-19, enrolled during active disease.

The chain couples TRBV27 to TRBJ2-7; the D gene is possibly TRBD1 (6 bases). Germline V gives CDR1 MNHEY, CDR2 SMNVEV (reference sequence). There are 12 residues in the CDR3. V lost 3 bases, J lost 12 bases, and 15 bases lay in between. The CDR3 protein is CASSFGTSPLYF. The CDR3 DNA is TGTGCCAGCAGTTTTGGGACATCCCCATTGTACTTC.

This clone was observed once. The chain combines TRBV11-3 with TRBJ2-7, with 9 bases matching TRBD1. After removal of 6 bases from V and 3 bases from J, the junction contained 9 bases not matched to a gene. This CDR3 has 15 residues. Germline CDR1 SGHNT, CDR2 YENEEA. CDR3 in amino acids: CASRPGTGRFYEQYF. For the CDR3, the DNA is TGTGCCAGCAGGCCGGGGACAGGGAGATTCTACGAGCAGTACTTC. Full variable domain (outside the CDR3, taken from reference TRBV11-3 and TRBJ2-7): EAGVVQSPRYKIIEKKQPVAFWCNPISGHNTLYWYLQNLGQGPELLIRYENEEAVDDSQLPKDRFSAERLKGVDSTLKIQPAELGDSAVYLCASRPGTGRFYEQYFGPGTRLTVT.

This rearrangement joins TRBV20-1 to TRBJ2-7; 12 bases agree with TRBD2. The CDR3 extends over 18 amino acids. The germline V gene encodes CDR1 DFQATT and CDR2 SNEGSKA (reference sequence). V trimming: 3 bases; J trimming: 1 base; junction bases outside the gene matches: 13. CDR3 in DNA: TGCAGTGCTAGTCTCCTAGCGGGAGGGCCCGAGAGGTCCTACGAGCAGTACTTC. Encoded protein: CSASLLAGGPERSYEQYF.